Listed below are T cell receptor beta chains from one sample, sequenced in a study of blood T cell repertoires in COVID-19. Clones were sequenced by immunoSEQ multiplex PCR, and TCRdb holds only the in-frame ones, with some missing. The sample records about 230,000 clones, roughly 83% being singletons. Sequencing was done on a sample of peripheral blood. Receptor source: a man in his forties with acute or convalescent COVID-19. The CDR3 runs from the conserved cysteine through the conserved F or W. The order of the fields is J gene, V gene, clone size, CDR3 length, D gene, CDR3 DNA, CDR3 protein. A D gene is named only where the DNA matches it firmly. The size field is filled for only some rows; it gives once, few, many or a size class.

J: TRBJ2-5; V: TRBV19; size: -; length: 14; D: -; DNA: TGTGCCAGTATGGATCGGGGGACGCAAGAGACCCAGTACTTC; CDR3: CASMDRGTQETQYF
J: TRBJ1-1; V: TRBV6-2/TRBV6-3; size: few; length: 13; D: TRBD1; DNA: TGTGCCAGCAGCCGGACAGGGCGGACTGAAGCTTTCTTT; CDR3: CASSRTGRTEAFF
J: TRBJ2-7; V: TRBV18; size: -; length: 14; D: -; DNA: TGTGCCAGCTCACCTGGGATCGGAGGACACGAGCAGTACTTC; CDR3: CASSPGIGGHEQYF
J: TRBJ2-3; V: TRBV2; size: -; length: 14; D: TRBD1; DNA: TGTGCCAGCAGTTGGGACAGGGTCTCAGATACGCAGTATTTT; CDR3: CASSWDRVSDTQYF
J: TRBJ2-3; V: TRBV9; size: -; length: 15; D: TRBD2; DNA: TGTGCCAGCAGCGCGAGAGCGGGAGTTGTGGATACGCAGTATTTT; CDR3: CASSARAGVVDTQYF
J: TRBJ2-1; V: TRBV5-1; size: -; length: 15; D: -; DNA: TGCGCCAGCAGGGCTTCTGGGGCCTCGATCAATGAGCAGTTCTTC; CDR3: CASRASGASINEQFF
J: TRBJ2-7; V: TRBV7-8; size: few; length: 14; D: -; DNA: TGTGCCAGCAGCCCTAGCAGGACTGACTACGAGCAGTACTTC; CDR3: CASSPSRTDYEQYF
J: TRBJ2-7; V: TRBV19; size: -; length: 14; D: TRBD1; DNA: TGTGCCAGTAGTACCCGACAGGGTATGCACGAGCAGTACTTC; CDR3: CASSTRQGMHEQYF
J: TRBJ2-2; V: TRBV5-1; size: few; length: 16; D: TRBD1; DNA: TGCGCCAGCAGCTTGGGTAGACAGGGCGGCACCGGGGAGCTGTTTTTT; CDR3: CASSLGRQGGTGELFF
J: TRBJ2-4; V: TRBV3-1/TRBV3-2; size: -; length: 19; D: TRBD2; DNA: TGTGCCAGCAGCCAAGACCGGGGGGACTATCCGATAGCCAAAAACATTCAGTACTTC; CDR3: CASSQDRGDYPIAKNIQYF
J: TRBJ1-6; V: TRBV27; size: -; length: 17; D: -; DNA: TGTGCCAGCAGTTCCCCCCGCTTCGGGTTAGGCGATTCACCCCTCCACTTT; CDR3: CASSSPRFGLGDSPLHF
J: TRBJ2-1; V: TRBV3-1/TRBV3-2; size: -; length: 16; D: TRBD2; DNA: TGTGCCAGCAGCCATCAGACTAGCGGGGCTAACAATGAGCAGTTCTTC; CDR3: CASSHQTSGANNEQFF
J: TRBJ1-5; V: TRBV6-1; size: -; length: 15; D: TRBD1; DNA: TGTGCCAGCAGTGAACGGACAGGGCTTAATCAGCCCCAGCATTTT; CDR3: CASSERTGLNQPQHF
J: TRBJ1-1; V: TRBV7-6; size: -; length: 15; D: TRBD1; DNA: TGTGCCAGCAGCTCCCTCGCAGGGGGGAACACTGAAGCTTTCTTT; CDR3: CASSSLAGGNTEAFF
J: TRBJ2-1; V: TRBV7-8; size: -; length: 16; D: TRBD2; DNA: TGTGCCAGCAGCACGAGGACTAGCGGATCCTACAATGAGCAGTTCTTC; CDR3: CASSTRTSGSYNEQFF
J: TRBJ2-2; V: TRBV7-9; size: -; length: 12; D: -; DNA: TGTGCCAGCACCCCAGGGACCGGGGAGCTGTTTTTT; CDR3: CASTPGTGELFF
J: TRBJ2-1; V: TRBV4-2; size: -; length: 15; D: TRBD2; DNA: TGTGCCAGCAGCCAAGGAAGCGGGGGCTACAATGAGCAGTTCTTC; CDR3: CASSQGSGGYNEQFF
J: TRBJ2-1; V: TRBV27; size: -; length: 14; D: -; DNA: TGTGCCAGCAGTTTCACTAGGTCCTACAATGAGCAGTTCTTC; CDR3: CASSFTRSYNEQFF
J: TRBJ1-2; V: TRBV11-2; size: -; length: 13; D: -; DNA: TGTGCCAGCAGCCGTGAGGCTTTGGATGGCTACACCTTC; CDR3: CASSREALDGYTF
J: TRBJ2-5; V: TRBV5-1; size: -; length: 16; D: TRBD2; DNA: TGCGCCAGCAGCTTGGCCGGGACTAGCGGACAAGAGACCCAGTACTTC; CDR3: CASSLAGTSGQETQYF
J: TRBJ1-2; V: TRBV3-1/TRBV3-2; size: few; length: 13; D: TRBD1; DNA: TGTGCCAGCAGTCCTAGACAGGGACTTGGCTACACCTTC; CDR3: CASSPRQGLGYTF
J: TRBJ2-3; V: TRBV10-1; size: -; length: 13; D: -; DNA: TGCGCCAGCAGTGAGACACCCAGGGATACGCAGTATTTT; CDR3: CASSETPRDTQYF
J: TRBJ2-1; V: TRBV11-2; size: -; length: 13; D: -; DNA: TGTGCCAGCAGCTTGTCCGTGGCCAATGAGCAGTTCTTC; CDR3: CASSLSVANEQFF
J: TRBJ2-1; V: TRBV3-1/TRBV3-2; size: -; length: 15; D: -; DNA: TGTGCCAGCAGCCAAGACGCGGCCTTGGTCAATGAGCAGTTCTTC; CDR3: CASSQDAALVNEQFF
J: TRBJ1-1; V: TRBV10-1; size: -; length: 13; D: TRBD1; DNA: TGCGCCAGCAGGGGACAGGGAAACACTGAAGCTTTCTTT; CDR3: CASRGQGNTEAFF
J: TRBJ2-2; V: TRBV7-2; size: -; length: 15; D: -; DNA: TGTGCCAGCAGCGTCCCGGGACTGAACACCGGGGAGCTGTTTTTT; CDR3: CASSVPGLNTGELFF
J: TRBJ2-7; V: TRBV7-2; size: -; length: 14; D: TRBD1; DNA: TGTGCCAGCAGCCTTGACAGGGGGCTCTACGAGCAGTACTTC; CDR3: CASSLDRGLYEQYF
J: TRBJ1-1; V: TRBV2; size: once; length: 13; D: -; DNA: TGTGCCAGCAGCGCGGCGGGTAGCACTGAAGCTTTCTTT; CDR3: CASSAAGSTEAFF
J: TRBJ2-1; V: TRBV13; size: few; length: 16; D: TRBD2; DNA: TGTGCCAGCAGCTTAGTGGGACTAGCGGGAAACAATGAGCAGTTCTTC; CDR3: CASSLVGLAGNNEQFF
J: TRBJ1-1; V: TRBV3-1/TRBV3-2; size: -; length: 12; D: -; DNA: TGTGCCAGCAGCCACCCGGACACTGAAGCTTTCTTT; CDR3: CASSHPDTEAFF
J: TRBJ2-1; V: TRBV4-3; size: -; length: 16; D: TRBD2; DNA: TGCGCCAGCAGCCAAGGTACTAGCGGGGGTTACAATGAGCAGTTCTTC; CDR3: CASSQGTSGGYNEQFF
J: TRBJ1-2; V: TRBV19; size: -; length: 16; D: -; DNA: TGTGCCAGTAGTATGTCGGCAGGTGCACCGACCTATGGCTACACCTTC; CDR3: CASSMSAGAPTYGYTF
J: TRBJ1-4; V: TRBV18; size: -; length: 15; D: -; DNA: TGTGCCAGCTCACGCCCCATGGGCCCCGGTGAAAAACTGTTTTTT; CDR3: CASSRPMGPGEKLFF
J: TRBJ2-1; V: TRBV7-9; size: -; length: 16; D: TRBD2; DNA: TGTGCCAGCAGCTTTCGCCCGGGACTAGGCGGCAATGAGCAGTTCTTC; CDR3: CASSFRPGLGGNEQFF
J: TRBJ2-7; V: TRBV4-3; size: -; length: 15; D: TRBD2; DNA: TGCGCCAGCAGCCAAGATCTAAGCGGGACCTACGAGCAGTACTTC; CDR3: CASSQDLSGTYEQYF
J: TRBJ2-7; V: TRBV10-3; size: -; length: 14; D: -; DNA: TGTGCCATCCGGGGGGCGGATGGCCCCTACGAGCAGTACTTC; CDR3: CAIRGADGPYEQYF
J: TRBJ2-1; V: TRBV7-9; size: -; length: 13; D: -; DNA: TGTGCCAGCAGCCGTGACAACCACAATGAGCAGTTCTTC; CDR3: CASSRDNHNEQFF
J: TRBJ1-2; V: TRBV3-1/TRBV3-2; size: once; length: 15; D: -; DNA: TGTGCCAGCAGCCTCCGGGAGGCTCCTAGCTATGGCTACACCTTC; CDR3: CASSLREAPSYGYTF
J: TRBJ2-3; V: TRBV29-1; size: -; length: 13; D: TRBD2; DNA: TGCAGCGCCCGACTAGCGGGCACAGATACGCAGTATTTT; CDR3: CSARLAGTDTQYF
J: TRBJ1-2; V: TRBV6-5; size: few; length: 16; D: -; DNA: TGTGCCAGCAGTTACTCTACGGACAGACCTAACTATGGCTACACCTTC; CDR3: CASSYSTDRPNYGYTF
J: TRBJ1-2; V: TRBV27; size: -; length: 15; D: TRBD1; DNA: TGTGCCAGCAGTTTTCTTACACAGGGGATTACTGGCTACACCTTC; CDR3: CASSFLTQGITGYTF
J: TRBJ1-1; V: TRBV7-9; size: -; length: 15; D: -; DNA: TGTGCCAGCAGCTTACGTGAAGCAGGGGACACTGAAGCTTTCTTT; CDR3: CASSLREAGDTEAFF
J: TRBJ2-5; V: TRBV6-5; size: -; length: 15; D: TRBD1; DNA: TGTGCCAGCAGTTACGGGACAGGGGTTGGTGAGACCCAGTACTTC; CDR3: CASSYGTGVGETQYF
J: TRBJ2-7; V: TRBV28; size: -; length: 12; D: -; DNA: TGTGCCAGCAGTCAGTCCTCCTACGAGCAGTACTTC; CDR3: CASSQSSYEQYF
J: TRBJ1-5; V: TRBV2; size: few; length: 15; D: TRBD1; DNA: TGTGCCAGCAGTGATTCGGGACAGGGGAATCAGCCCCAGCATTTT; CDR3: CASSDSGQGNQPQHF
J: TRBJ1-2; V: TRBV5-4; size: few; length: 17; D: TRBD1; DNA: TGTGCCAGCAGCGCGTCTCGGGACAGGGGGCGACTCTATGGCTACACCTTC; CDR3: CASSASRDRGRLYGYTF
J: TRBJ2-2; V: TRBV5-1; size: -; length: 17; D: TRBD2; DNA: TGCGCCAGCAGCCTCGGGACTAGCGGGCCGAACACCGGGGAGCTGTTTTTT; CDR3: CASSLGTSGPNTGELFF
J: TRBJ1-2; V: TRBV29-1; size: -; length: 10; D: -; DNA: TGCAGCGTTGCCGAGTATGGCTACACCTTC; CDR3: CSVAEYGYTF
J: TRBJ1-1; V: TRBV6-1; size: -; length: 14; D: -; DNA: TGTGCCAGCAGTGAAGAGGGGATTTCCCCTGAAGCTTTCTTT; CDR3: CASSEEGISPEAFF
J: TRBJ1-2; V: TRBV3-1/TRBV3-2; size: -; length: 13; D: TRBD1; DNA: TGTGCCAGCAGCGGGACAGAGTTCTATGGCTACACCTTC; CDR3: CASSGTEFYGYTF